This TCR beta chain was observed in a study of T cell changes during pregnancy in multiple sclerosis. This CDR3 contains 13 residues. Germline CDR1 reads SQVTM; CDR2 reads ANQGSEA. V trimming: 0 bases; J trimming: 9 bases; junction bases outside the gene matches: 4. This table comes from immunoSEQ multiplex PCR, and its TCRdb copy is limited to in-frame clones, with some not included. The sample contains 91,000 or so clones, over 80% of which appear only once. The chain links TRBV29-1 to TRBJ2-4, with 8 bases fitting TRBD1. The material was peripheral blood, obtained after pregnancy. This receptor was obtained from a female donor with multiple sclerosis, enrolled in a pregnancy study. CDR3 amino acids: CSVEDRGPGIQYF. The CDR3 DNA sequence: TGCAGCGTTGAAGACAGGGGGCCGGGCATTCAGTACTTC. Full variable domain (outside the CDR3, taken from reference TRBV29-1 and TRBJ2-4): SAVISQKPSRDICQRGTSLTIQCQVDSQVTMMFWYRQQPGQSLTLIATANQGSEATYESGFVIDKFPISRPNLTFSTLTVSNMSPEDSSIYLCSVEDRGPGIQYFGAGTRLSVL.